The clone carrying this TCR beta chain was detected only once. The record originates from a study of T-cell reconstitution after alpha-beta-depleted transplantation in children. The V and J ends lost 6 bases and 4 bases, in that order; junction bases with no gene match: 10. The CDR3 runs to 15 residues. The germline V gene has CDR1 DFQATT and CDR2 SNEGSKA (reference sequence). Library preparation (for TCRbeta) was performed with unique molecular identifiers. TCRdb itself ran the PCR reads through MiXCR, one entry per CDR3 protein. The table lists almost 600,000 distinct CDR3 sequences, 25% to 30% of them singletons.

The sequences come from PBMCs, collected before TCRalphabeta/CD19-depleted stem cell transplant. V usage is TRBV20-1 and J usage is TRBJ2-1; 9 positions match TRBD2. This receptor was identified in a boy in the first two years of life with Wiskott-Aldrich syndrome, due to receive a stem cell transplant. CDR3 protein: CSATPNSGRYNEQFF. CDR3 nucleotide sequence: TGCAGTGCGACCCCTAATAGCGGGAGATACAATGAGCAGTTCTTC.